This TCR beta chain stems from a study of blood T cell repertoires in COVID-19. CDR1 is SGHAT and CDR2 is FQNNGV in the germline V gene. The CDR3 is made up of 15 amino acids. The trim removed 4 bases at V and 5 bases at J, leaving 7 bases unmatched. TCRdb's table, derived via immunoSEQ multiplex PCR, lists solely in-frame clones and lacks some. Of a few hundred thousand clones in the sample, about 85% were seen once. Participant-reported clinical history was the basis for cohort assignment. Sample: PBMCs or T cells enriched from blood (not recorded which). The receptor comes from a woman between 50 and 59 years old who had been exposed to COVID-19. The rearrangement joins TRBV11-2 to TRBJ2-3, with 9 nucleotides matching TRBD2. CDR3 DNA: TGTGCCAGCAGCTCCCAAGCGGGGGGCATAGATACGCAGTATTTT. This gives the protein CASSSQAGGIDTQYF.